The T cell receptor (beta chain) under discussion was sequenced for a study of identical twins (TCRdb year 2016). Concerning the study at large: TCR alpha and beta repertoires from monozygotic twins, unrelated adults of various ages and cord blood were deep-sequenced to test whether fetal clonotypes persist. To rule out contamination, the twin experiments were replicated at different times with different library preparation protocols.

As for this clonotype: Its antigen specificity is not known. The record has no base qualities; no much larger clone is one base away.

Overall study outcomes, separate from this receptor: Fewer insertions were carried by abundant cord blood beta clonotypes; a weaker similar trend was observed in young adult naive repertoires, while no such trend was observed in memory repertoires. Compared with coincidental sharing between unrelated individuals, an excess of low generation-probability sequences was observed among out-of-frame TCR alpha sequences shared between twins. Excess twin sharing in beta out-of-frame sequences was weaker because fewer shared sequences lowered the signal-to-noise ratio. Because the same donors could not be followed over many years, the conclusions relied on cross-sectional statistical analysis. Invariant T cells such as MAIT and iNKT could partly confound zero-insertion analyses, although diverse VJ usage argued against such confounding for most clonotypes. Recombination models systematically underestimated out-of-frame TCR alpha sharing in monozygotic twins but agreed with sharing between unrelated individuals.

Every donor in the study was a healthy Caucasian. Three pairs of female monozygotic twins, all aged 18 to 29 years, made up the twin cohort. Positive isolation kits from Invitrogen were used to isolate CD4+ and CD8+ T cell populations. Inclusive of the bounding cysteine and phenylalanine, the CDR3 is 16 residues long. Only CDR3 DNA is held: 48 bases, read in frame from base 1. Germline trimming amounts to 2 bases on V and 3 bases on J, with 8 as the count of junction bases outside the gene matches. Via the germline V gene, CDR1 is SGDLS and CDR2 YYNGEE. The library was made by 5' RACE. These reads were obtained on an Illumina HiSeq 2000. A universal primer binding site was added through template switching, and the final cDNA carried a unique molecular identifier so that TCR cDNA molecules could be counted accurately. Specific primers in the conserved constant-segment region were used to synthesize first-strand cDNA for the TCR alpha and beta chains. Each cDNA library was double barcoded, with a SMART-Mk sample barcode plus Illumina barcodes, to control for contamination. TruSeq adapter sequences, together with Illumina sample barcodes, were added in two successive PCR steps. The Illumina HiSeq platform was used with custom primers to sequence TCR alpha and beta cDNA libraries. On the authors' methods: MiGEC processed the raw reads to extract unique molecular identifiers, while MiXCR was used to determine the CDR3 positions. Recombination models were inferred per individual with the repgenHMM and IGoR tools using an EM algorithm. Shared clonotype analysis was performed with the tcR package in R, normalizing sharing by the product of cloneset sizes. To study raw recombination without the effects of thymic and clonal selection, out-of-frame nonproductive sequences were analyzed. The public reads were reanalyzed by TCRdb: fastp trimming at Q25, MiXCR alignment, in-frame beta chains only. Every distinct CDR3 protein forms one entry, paired with its most common genes and DNA. TCRdb's processing, not the study's, gives the V and J calls here. The sample table contains around 480,000 distinct CDR3 sequences; only one count was recorded for around an eighth of them. Approximately 0.98% of the sample is in the top ten clones.

These data are also associated with another study on yellow fever vaccine responses in identical twins. That second publication adds: According to the authors, in identical twins the way T cells responded to vaccination appeared partly convergent and partly personalized. Focusing on identical twins, the study followed the T cell clones that responded to the vaccine, and did so with precision.

Recombination connected TRBV9 to TRBJ2-7; 10 bases in between match TRBD2. The sequence was obtained from a woman aged 18-29 years in good health. The sequenced material came from CD4+ T cells sorted from blood. The CDR3 corresponds to CASSVGSGGTYYEQYF. DNA sequence: TGTGCCAGCAGCGTCGGTAGCGGGGGGACCTACTACGAGCAGTACTTC.